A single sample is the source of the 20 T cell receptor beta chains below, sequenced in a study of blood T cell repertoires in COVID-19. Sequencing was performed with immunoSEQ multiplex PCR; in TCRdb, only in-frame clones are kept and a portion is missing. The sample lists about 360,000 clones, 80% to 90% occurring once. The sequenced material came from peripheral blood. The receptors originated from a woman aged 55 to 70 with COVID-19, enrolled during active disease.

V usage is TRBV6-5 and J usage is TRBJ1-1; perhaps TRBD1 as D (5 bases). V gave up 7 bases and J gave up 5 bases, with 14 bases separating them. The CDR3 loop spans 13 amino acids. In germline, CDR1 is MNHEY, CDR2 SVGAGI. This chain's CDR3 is CASTFGGATEAFF. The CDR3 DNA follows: TGTGCCAGCACCTTCGGCGGGGCGACTGAAGCTTTCTTT.

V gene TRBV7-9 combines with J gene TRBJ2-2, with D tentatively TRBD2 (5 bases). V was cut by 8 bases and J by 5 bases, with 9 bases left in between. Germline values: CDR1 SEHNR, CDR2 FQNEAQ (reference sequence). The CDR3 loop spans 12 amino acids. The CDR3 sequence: CASRPGTGELFF. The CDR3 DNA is TGTGCCAGCCGCCCGGGGACCGGGGAGCTGTTTTTT.

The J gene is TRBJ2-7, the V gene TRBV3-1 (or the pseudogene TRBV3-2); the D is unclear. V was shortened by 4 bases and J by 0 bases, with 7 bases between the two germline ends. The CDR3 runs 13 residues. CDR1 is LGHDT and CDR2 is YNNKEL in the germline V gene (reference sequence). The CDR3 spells CASSRLSSYEQYF. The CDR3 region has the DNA TGTGCCAGCAGCCGCCTGAGCTCCTACGAGCAGTACTTC.

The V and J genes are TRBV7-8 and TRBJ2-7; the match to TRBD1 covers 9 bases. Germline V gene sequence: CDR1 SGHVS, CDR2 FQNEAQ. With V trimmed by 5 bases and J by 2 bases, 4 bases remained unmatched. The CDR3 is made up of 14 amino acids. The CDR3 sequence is CASSAGTGTYEQYF. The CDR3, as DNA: TGTGCCAGCAGCGCCGGGACAGGGACCTACGAGCAGTACTTC.

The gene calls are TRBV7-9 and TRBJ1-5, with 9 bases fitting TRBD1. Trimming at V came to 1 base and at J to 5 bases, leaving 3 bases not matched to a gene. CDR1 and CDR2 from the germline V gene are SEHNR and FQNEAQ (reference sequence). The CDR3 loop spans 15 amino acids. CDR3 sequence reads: CASSLGDREHQPQHF. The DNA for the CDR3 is TGTGCCAGCAGCTTAGGGGACAGGGAACATCAGCCCCAGCATTTT. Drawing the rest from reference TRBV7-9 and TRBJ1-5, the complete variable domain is DTGVSQNPRHKITKRGQNVTFRCDPISEHNRLYWYRQTLGQGPEFLTYFQNEAQLEKSRLLSDRFSAERPKGSFSTLEIQRTEQGDSAMYLCASSLGDREHQPQHFGDGTRLSIL.

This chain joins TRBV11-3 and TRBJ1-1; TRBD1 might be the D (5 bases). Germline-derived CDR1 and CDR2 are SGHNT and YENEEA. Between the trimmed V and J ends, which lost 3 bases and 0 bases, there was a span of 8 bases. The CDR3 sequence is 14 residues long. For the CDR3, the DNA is TGTGCCAGCAGCTTGACAGTCATGAACACTGAAGCTTTCTTT. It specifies CASSLTVMNTEAFF.

In DNA form, the CDR3 reads TGTGCTAGTGGTTTCACCAATTCGACTCGGTCAATCTCCTACAATGAGCAGTTCTTC. It translates to CASGFTNSTRSISYNEQFF. The V gene is TRBV12-5, the J gene TRBJ2-1; the D is unclear. The V end was cut by 3 bases, the J end by 0 bases, with 21 bases between. The CDR3 totals 19 residues. Germline V lookup: CDR1 LGHNT, CDR2 FRNRAP.

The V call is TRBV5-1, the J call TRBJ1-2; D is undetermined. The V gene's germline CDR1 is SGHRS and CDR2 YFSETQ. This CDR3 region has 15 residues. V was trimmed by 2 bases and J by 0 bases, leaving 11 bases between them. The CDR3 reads CASSFSRSPNYGYTF. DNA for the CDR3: TGCGCCAGCAGCTTTTCGCGTAGCCCTAACTATGGCTACACCTTC.

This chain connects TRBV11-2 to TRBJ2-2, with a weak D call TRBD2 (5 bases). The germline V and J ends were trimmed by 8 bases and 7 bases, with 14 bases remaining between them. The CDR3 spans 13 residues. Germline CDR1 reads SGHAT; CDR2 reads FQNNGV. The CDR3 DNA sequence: TGTGCCAGCCTTCAGAGGGCAATCGGGGAGCTGTTTTTT. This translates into CASLQRAIGELFF. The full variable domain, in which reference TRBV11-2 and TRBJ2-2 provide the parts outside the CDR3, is EAGVAQSPRYKIIEKRQSVAFWCNPISGHATLYWYQQILGQGPKLLIQFQNNGVVDDSQLPKDRFSAERLKGVDSTLKIQPAKLEDSAVYLCASLQRAIGELFFGEGSRLTVL.

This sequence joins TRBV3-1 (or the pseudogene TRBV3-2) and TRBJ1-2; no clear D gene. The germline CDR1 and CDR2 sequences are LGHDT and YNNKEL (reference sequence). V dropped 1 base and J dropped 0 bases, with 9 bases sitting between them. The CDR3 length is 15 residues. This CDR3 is CASSQGPSTNYGYTF. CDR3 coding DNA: TGTGCCAGCAGCCAAGGGCCAAGTACTAACTATGGCTACACCTTC.

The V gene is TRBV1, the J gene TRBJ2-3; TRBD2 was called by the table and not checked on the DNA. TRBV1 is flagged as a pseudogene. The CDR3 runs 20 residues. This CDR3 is CTSSQEQRGTIKTSTDTQYF. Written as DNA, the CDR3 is TGCACCAGCAGCCAAGAACAGCGGGGGACCATTAAGACTAGCACAGATACGCAGTATTTT.

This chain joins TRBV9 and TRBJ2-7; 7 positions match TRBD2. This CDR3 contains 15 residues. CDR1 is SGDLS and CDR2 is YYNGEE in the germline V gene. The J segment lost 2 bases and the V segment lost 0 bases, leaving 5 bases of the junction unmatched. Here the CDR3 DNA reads TGTGCCAGCAGCGTAGGAAGCGGGGTCCCCTACGAGCAGTACTTC. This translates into CASSVGSGVPYEQYF.

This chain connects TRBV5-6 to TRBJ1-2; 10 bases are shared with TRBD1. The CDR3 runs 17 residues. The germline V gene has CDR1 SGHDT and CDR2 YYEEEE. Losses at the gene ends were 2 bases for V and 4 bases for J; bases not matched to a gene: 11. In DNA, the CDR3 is TGTGCCAGCAGCTTAGGGGGGACAGGGGCACTCATCTATGGCTACACCTTC. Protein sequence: CASSLGGTGALIYGYTF.

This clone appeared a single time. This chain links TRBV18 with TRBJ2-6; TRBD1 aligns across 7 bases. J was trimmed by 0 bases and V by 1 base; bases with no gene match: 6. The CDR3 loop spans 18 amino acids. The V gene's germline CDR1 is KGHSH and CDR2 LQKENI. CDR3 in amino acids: CASSPQGALVSGANVLTF. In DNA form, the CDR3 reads TGTGCCAGCTCACCACAGGGGGCACTCGTCTCTGGGGCCAACGTCCTGACTTTC.

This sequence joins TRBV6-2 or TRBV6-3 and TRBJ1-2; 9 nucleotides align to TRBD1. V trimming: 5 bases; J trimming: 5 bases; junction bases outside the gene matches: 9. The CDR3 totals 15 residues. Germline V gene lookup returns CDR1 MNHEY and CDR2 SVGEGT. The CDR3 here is CASSTWDRVRYGYTF. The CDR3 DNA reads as TGTGCCAGCAGTACGTGGGACAGGGTACGGTATGGCTACACCTTC.

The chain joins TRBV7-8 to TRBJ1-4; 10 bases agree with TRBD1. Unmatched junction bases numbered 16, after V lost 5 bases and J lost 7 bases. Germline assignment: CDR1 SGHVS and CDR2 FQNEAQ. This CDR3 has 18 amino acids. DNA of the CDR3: TGTGCCAGCAGCCTAGGACTGGGGACAGGGGCTCGACGTGAAAAACTGTTTTTT. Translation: CASSLGLGTGARREKLFF.

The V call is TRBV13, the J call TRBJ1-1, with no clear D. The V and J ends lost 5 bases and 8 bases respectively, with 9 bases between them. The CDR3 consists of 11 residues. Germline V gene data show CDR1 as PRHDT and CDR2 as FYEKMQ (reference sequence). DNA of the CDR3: TGTGCCAGCAGCCTCGGGAGGGAAGCTTTCTTT. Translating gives CASSLGREAFF.

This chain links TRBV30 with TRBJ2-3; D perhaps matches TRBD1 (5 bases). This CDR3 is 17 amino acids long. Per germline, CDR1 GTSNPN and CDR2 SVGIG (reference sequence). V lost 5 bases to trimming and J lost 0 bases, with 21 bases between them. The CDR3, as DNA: TGTGCCTGGGGGGCAGGGTTGGGGTTAACTAGCACAGATACGCAGTATTTT. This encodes CAWGAGLGLTSTDTQYF.

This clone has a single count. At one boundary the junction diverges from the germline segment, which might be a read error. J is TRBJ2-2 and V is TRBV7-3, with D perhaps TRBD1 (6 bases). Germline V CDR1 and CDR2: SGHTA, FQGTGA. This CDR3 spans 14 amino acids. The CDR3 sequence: CASSLNQGTGELFF. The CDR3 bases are TGTGCCAGCAGTTTAAACCAGGGGACCGGGGAGCTGTTTTTT. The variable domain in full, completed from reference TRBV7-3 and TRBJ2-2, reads GAGVSQTPSNKVTEKGKYVELRCDPISGHTALYWYRQSLGQGPEFLIYFQGTGAADDSGLPNDRFFAVRPEGSVSTLKIQRTERGDSAVYLCASSLNQGTGELFFGEGSRLTVL.

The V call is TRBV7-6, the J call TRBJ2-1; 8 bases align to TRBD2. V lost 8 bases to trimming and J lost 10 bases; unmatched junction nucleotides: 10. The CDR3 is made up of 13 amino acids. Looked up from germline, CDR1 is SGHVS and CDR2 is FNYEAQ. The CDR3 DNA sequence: TGTGCCAGCGGGGACGGGGGGGCGCGGGAGCAGTTCTTC. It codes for CASGDGGAREQFF. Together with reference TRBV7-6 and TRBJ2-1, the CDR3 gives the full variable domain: GAGVSQSPRYKVTKRGQDVALRCDPISGHVSLYWYRQALGQGPEFLTYFNYEAQQDKSGLPNDRFSAERPEGSISTLTIQRTEQRDSAMYRCASGDGGAREQFFGPGTRLTVL.